What follows is one T cell receptor (beta chain) and its context. The data were obtained in a study of blood T cell repertoires in COVID-19. Assay used: immunoSEQ multiplex PCR; TCRdb lists only in-frame clones, some missing. The sample lists fewer than 150,000 clones; around nine tenths were seen once. The CDR3 totals 15 residues. Germline CDR1 is SGHNT and CDR2 is YYREEE (reference sequence). Trimming removed 4 bases at V and 4 bases at J, with 18 bases between. The V gene is TRBV5-4, the J gene TRBJ2-7; weak D call: TRBD2 (5 bases). Input material: peripheral blood. The sequence derives from a man between 50 and 59 years old with active or convalescent COVID-19. The CDR3 reads CASSQEGEKGYEQYF. Written as DNA, the CDR3 is TGTGCCAGCAGCCAAGAGGGAGAGAAAGGGTACGAGCAGTACTTC.